The clone carrying this TCR beta chain was observed a handful of times. What it binds is unknown. The source of the sample is a study of T cell repertoires in cytomegalovirus infection. The CDR3 loop spans 15 amino acids. V was clipped by 3 bases and J by 0 bases, with 12 bases between them. The V gene's germline CDR1 is SEHNR and CDR2 FQNEAQ (reference sequence). TCRdb re-analysed the reads in MiXCR, keeping a single row per CDR3 protein. The data show roughly 180,000 distinct CDR3 sequences, about 22% seen once. Sequenced here: CD8+ T cells from cultured PBMCs, sampled from culture after CMV antigen stimulation. The chain uses TRBV7-9 and TRBJ2-7; tentative D call: TRBD2 (5 bases). This sequence originates from a human donor in good health (CMV status not recorded). Some clones in this sample may be carry-over from other donors' samples. CDR3: CASSFRDFSSYEQYF. In DNA form, the CDR3 reads TGTGCCAGCAGCTTCCGGGATTTCAGCTCCTACGAGCAGTACTTC.